This T cell receptor (beta chain) was observed in a study of identical twins (dated by TCRdb to the mid-2010s). With regard to the full study: TCR alpha and beta repertoires from monozygotic twins, unrelated adults of various ages and cord blood were deep-sequenced to test whether fetal clonotypes persist. Replicate twin experiments were performed at different times using different library preparation protocols to rule out contamination. Study-wide findings and limitations: Because the same donors could not be followed over many years, conclusions were based on cross-sectional statistical analysis. Zero-insertion analyses could be partly confounded by invariant T cells such as MAIT and iNKT, though diverse VJ usage argued against such confounding for most clonotypes. In monozygotic twins, recombination models systematically underestimated out-of-frame TCR alpha sharing, but the models matched the sharing seen between unrelated individuals. Abundant cord blood beta clonotypes carried fewer insertions; young adult naive repertoires showed a weaker similar trend, while memory repertoires showed none. Compared with coincidental sharing between unrelated individuals, an excess of low generation-probability sequences was observed among out-of-frame TCR alpha sequences shared between twins. A weaker excess of twin sharing was found in beta out-of-frame sequences because the signal-to-noise ratio was lowered by fewer shared sequences.

A word on this clonotype: The clone's antigen remains unknown. Compared with germline, one end of the junction differs, possibly owing to a read error.

CDR1 SSHAT and CDR2 FNYEAQ were looked up in the germline V gene (reference sequence). The cysteine opens and the phenylalanine closes a CDR3 of 13 amino acids. Of the read, only the CDR3 DNA is kept; its 39 bases are in frame from base 1. Library method: 5' RACE. For sequencing, an Illumina HiSeq 2000 was employed. Template switching introduced a universal primer binding site; the final cDNA contained a unique molecular identifier, enabling accurate counting of TCR cDNA molecules. Specific primers in the conserved constant-segment region were used to synthesize first-strand cDNA for TCR alpha and beta chains. To control for contamination, each cDNA library was double barcoded with a SMART-Mk sample barcode plus Illumina barcodes. TruSeq adapter sequences and Illumina sample barcodes were added in two successive PCR steps. The TCR alpha and beta cDNA libraries were sequenced on the Illumina HiSeq platform using custom primers. On the authors' methods: MiGEC was used to process raw reads and extract unique molecular identifiers, and MiXCR was used to find CDR3 positions. For each individual, recombination models were inferred using an EM algorithm with the repgenHMM and IGoR tools. Shared clonotype analysis was performed with the tcR package in R, normalizing sharing by the product of cloneset sizes. To study raw recombination free of thymic and clonal selection effects, out-of-frame nonproductive sequences were analyzed. Using fastp trimming at Q25 and MiXCR clonotype assembly, TCRdb reanalyzed the public sequencing data and kept in-frame beta chains. Rows merge per CDR3 protein into single entries with the most common DNA and genes. The V and J calls here are based on TCRdb, not the publication. The sample table records around 570,000 distinct CDR3 sequences; roughly 9.5% of these occur just once. Roughly 3% of the sample goes to the ten largest clones.

Every donor was a healthy Caucasian. Three pairs of female monozygotic twins, all aged about 18 to 30 years, were included in the twin cohort. RNA for TCR libraries was isolated from peripheral blood mononuclear cells. This sample was also put to use in a study of yellow fever vaccine responses in identical twins. Drawing on the second study: According to the authors, in identical twins the way T cells responded to vaccination appeared partly convergent and partly personalized. In the study, vaccine-responding T cell clones were precisely tracked in identical twins.

This chain is built from TRBV7-7 and TRBJ2-7; there is no confident call for the D gene. The source material was PBMCs. This TCR came from a woman aged 18-29 years in good health. The CDR3 reads CASSLEFGYEQYF. The DNA sequence is given as TGTGCTAGCAGCTTAGAGTTCGGCTACGAGCAGTACTTC.